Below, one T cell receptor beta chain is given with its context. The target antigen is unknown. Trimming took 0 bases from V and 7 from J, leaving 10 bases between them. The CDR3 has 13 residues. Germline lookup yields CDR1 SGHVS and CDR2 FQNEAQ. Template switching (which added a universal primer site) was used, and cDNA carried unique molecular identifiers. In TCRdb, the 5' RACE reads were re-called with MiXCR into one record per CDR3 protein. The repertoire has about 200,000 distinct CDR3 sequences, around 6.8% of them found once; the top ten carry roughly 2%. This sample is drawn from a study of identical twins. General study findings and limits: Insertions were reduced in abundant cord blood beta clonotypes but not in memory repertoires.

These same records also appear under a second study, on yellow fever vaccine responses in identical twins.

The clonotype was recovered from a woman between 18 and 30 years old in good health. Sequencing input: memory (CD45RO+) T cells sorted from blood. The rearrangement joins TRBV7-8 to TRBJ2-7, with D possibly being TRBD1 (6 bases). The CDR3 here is CASSLASRGEQYF. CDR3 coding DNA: TGTGCCAGCAGCTTAGCGTCCAGGGGAGAGCAGTACTTC.